These 8 T cell receptor beta chains were all obtained from the same sample, sequenced in a study of blood T cell repertoires in COVID-19. The repertoire was sequenced with immunoSEQ multiplex PCR; TCRdb's copy has only in-frame clones and lacks some. In the table there are 25,000 to 35,000 clones, roughly 93% of which are singletons. The sequenced material came from peripheral blood. These receptors all come from a woman in her seventies with COVID-19, enrolled during active disease.

This clone was observed a handful of times. The chain employs TRBV7-5 and TRBJ2-5; the table's D call of TRBD1 was not tested on the DNA. TRBV7-5 is annotated as a pseudogene. This CDR3 spans 15 amino acids. The CDR3 is CARSYEGQEQETQYF. The CDR3 nucleotides are TGTGCCAGAAGCTACGAAGGACAGGAACAAGAGACCCAGTACTTC.

The chain couples TRBV27 to TRBJ2-7; tentatively, D is TRBD2 (6 bases). Trimming took 7 bases from V and 0 from J, leaving 10 bases between them. Germline values: CDR1 MNHEY, CDR2 SMNVEV (reference sequence). CDR3 size: 13 residues. The CDR3 DNA reads as TGTGCCAGCACCGACGGGAGCTCCTACGAGCAGTACTTC. As protein: CASTDGSSYEQYF.

The chain has TRBV3-1 (or the pseudogene TRBV3-2) and TRBJ1-6; D unresolved. V lost 4 bases to trimming and J lost 7 bases, with 14 bases between them. Germline V gene sequence: CDR1 LGHDT, CDR2 YNNKEL (reference sequence). CDR3 length equals 15 residues. This CDR3 reads CASSPNGAPNSPLHF. The CDR3 bases are TGTGCCAGCAGCCCTAACGGTGCGCCCAATTCACCCCTCCACTTT.

This clone was seen a few times. This chain connects TRBV14 to TRBJ2-2; tentatively, D is TRBD2 (5 bases). Germline CDR1 reads SGHDN; CDR2 reads FVKESK. V lost 5 bases and J lost 0, with 13 bases in between. CDR3 size: 16 residues. In DNA form, the CDR3 reads TGTGCCAGCAGCACGACCACTAGAGCGAACACCGGGGAGCTGTTTTTT. It codes for CASSTTTRANTGELFF.

This clone was seen once. This chain links TRBV30 with TRBJ1-2, with a tentative D call TRBD1 (6 bases). The CDR3 is 15 amino acids. The V end lost 2 bases, the J end lost 0 bases, and 13 bases lay between the germline ends. Germline-derived CDR1 and CDR2 are GTSNPN and SVGIG (reference sequence). CDR3 loop: CAWSHRAVPNYGYTF. DNA for the CDR3: TGTGCCTGGAGTCACAGGGCCGTGCCTAACTATGGCTACACCTTC. Based on the CDR3 plus reference TRBV30 and TRBJ1-2, the full variable domain is SQTIHQWPATLVQPVGSPLSLECTVEGTSNPNLYWYRQAAGRGLQLLFYSVGIGQISSEVPQNLSASRPQDRQFILSSKKLLLSDSGFYLCAWSHRAVPNYGYTFGSGTRLTVV.

The chain has TRBV10-3 and TRBJ1-2; a weak D match, TRBD1 (6 bases). The CDR3 has 17 residues. V lost 3 bases, J lost 3 bases, and 20 bases lay in between. The germline CDR1 and CDR2 sequences are ENHRY and SYGVKD. CDR3 sequence reads: CAISDSPGGQGHYGYTF. CDR3 DNA: TGTGCCATCAGTGATTCCCCCGGGGGGCAGGGGCACTATGGCTACACCTTC.

This chain connects TRBV2 to TRBJ1-4, with 7 bases aligning to TRBD1. V lost 6 bases and J lost 8; bases outside the gene matches: 3. This CDR3 has 12 residues. CDR1 and CDR2 from the germline V gene are SNHLY and FYNNEI. The CDR3, as DNA: TGTGCCAGCAGAGGGACAGCCGAAAAACTGTTTTTT. The encoded protein is CASRGTAEKLFF.

This rearrangement joins TRBV5-4 to TRBJ2-1; 12 bases are shared with TRBD2. The germline V gene encodes CDR1 SGHNT and CDR2 YYREEE (reference sequence). The V gene end was trimmed by 3 bases and the J gene end by 7 bases; junction bases not matched to a gene: 5. There are 15 residues in the CDR3. The chain's CDR3 is CASSSGLAGSNEQFF. The CDR3 DNA reads as TGTGCCAGCAGCTCCGGACTAGCGGGATCGAATGAGCAGTTCTTC.